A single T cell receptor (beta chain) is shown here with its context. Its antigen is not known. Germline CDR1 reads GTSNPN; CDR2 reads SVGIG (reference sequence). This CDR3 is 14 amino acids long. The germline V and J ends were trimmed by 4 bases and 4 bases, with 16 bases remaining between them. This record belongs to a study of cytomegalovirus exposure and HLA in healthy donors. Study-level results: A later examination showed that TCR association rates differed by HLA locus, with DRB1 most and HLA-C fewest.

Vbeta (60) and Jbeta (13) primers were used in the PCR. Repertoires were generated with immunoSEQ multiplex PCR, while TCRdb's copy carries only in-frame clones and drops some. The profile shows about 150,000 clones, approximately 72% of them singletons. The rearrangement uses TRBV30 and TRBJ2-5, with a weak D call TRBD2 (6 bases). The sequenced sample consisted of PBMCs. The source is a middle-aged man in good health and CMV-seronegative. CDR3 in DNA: TGTGCCTGGAATGGGATGGGGGGAGGAGAGACCCAGTACTTC. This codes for CAWNGMGGGETQYF.